This T cell receptor (beta chain) was identified in a study of OX40 agonist ivuxolimab in advanced cancers. As for the study in general: Patients' therapy was ivuxolimab, an antibody that acts as an agonist of OX40 (CD134). The dose of intravenous ivuxolimab that patients received every 2 weeks ranged from 0.01 to 10 mg/kg. Enrolled patients in dose escalation had cancers that were hepatocellular carcinoma, melanoma, renal cell or head and neck cancer. Around 40% of patients had received prior checkpoint inhibitor therapy.

Measured with immunoSEQ multiplex PCR; TCRdb has only the in-frame clones, and not every one. The sample holds 98,000 or so clones, 90% to 95% seen once. The germline gives CDR1 ENHRY, CDR2 SYGVKD. CDR3 length: 15 residues. Unmatched junction bases numbered 11, after V lost 6 bases and J lost 9 bases. Sequenced here: CD4+ or CD8+ T cells sorted from blood, sampled in a trial of the OX40 agonist ivuxolimab. V gene TRBV10-3 combines with J gene TRBJ1-6; TRBD1 aligns across 7 bases. The origin of this receptor is an adult with an advanced solid tumor such as melanoma, head and neck, liver or kidney cancer. The CDR3 sequence is CAISREGGGGSPLHF. The DNA of the CDR3 is TGTGCCATCAGCCGAGAGGGAGGGGGCGGTTCACCCCTCCACTTT.